Each of the 9 T cell receptor beta chains below was sequenced from the same sample in a study of blood T cell repertoires in COVID-19. Some clones are missing from TCRdb's copy, which holds only in-frame ones; the method was immunoSEQ multiplex PCR. Among 150,000 to 200,000 clones listed, approximately 90% were seen once. Sequencing used peripheral blood. All receptors come from a woman between 45 and 65 years old with acute or convalescent COVID-19.

V and J are TRBV20-1 and TRBJ2-3; D unresolved. Germline V gene data show CDR1 as DFQATT and CDR2 as SNEGSKA (reference sequence). This CDR3 comprises 10 residues. V dropped 5 bases and J dropped 3 bases, with 3 bases sitting between them. CDR3 amino acids: CSASTDTQYF. The CDR3 bases are TGCAGTGCTTCGACAGATACGCAGTATTTT.

V is TRBV11-3 and J is TRBJ2-3; 10 nucleotides match TRBD2. The CDR3 length is 14 residues. J was trimmed by 5 bases and V by 9 bases; bases with no gene match: 8. CDR1 SGHNT and CDR2 YENEEA come from the germline V gene. Written as DNA, the CDR3 is TGTGCCAGTTCAGCGGGAGGGCCGGTAGATACGCAGTATTTT. Translation: CASSAGGPVDTQYF.

This chain links TRBV7-2 with TRBJ2-3, with 8 bases aligning to TRBD2. The CDR3 sequence is 17 residues long. Germline CDR1 and CDR2: SGHTA and FQGNSA. Losses at the gene ends were 3 bases for V and 1 base for J; bases not matched to a gene: 9. The CDR3 DNA is TGTGCCAGCAGCTTCAAACCCGGACTAGCCCGCACAGATACGCAGTATTTT. This translates into CASSFKPGLARTDTQYF.

The chain has TRBV7-2 and TRBJ2-1, with a possible D match to TRBD1 (5 bases). The V and J ends lost 8 bases and 6 bases respectively, with 20 bases between them. Germline V gives CDR1 SGHTA, CDR2 FQGNSA. CDR3 length equals 15 residues. CDR3 loop: CASGAPRGPFNEQFF. The CDR3 DNA is TGTGCCAGCGGGGCGCCAAGGGGCCCCTTCAATGAGCAGTTCTTC.

The rearrangement joins TRBV7-2 to TRBJ2-3; D is ambiguous. Trimming cost V 5 bases and J 3 bases, with 15 bases left between them. CDR3 size: 15 residues. Germline V lookup: CDR1 SGHTA, CDR2 FQGNSA. CDR3 nucleotide sequence: TGTGCCAGCAGCCCTGGGCTCATTTGGACAGATACGCAGTATTTT. Translating gives CASSPGLIWTDTQYF.

The genes are TRBV6-5 and TRBJ1-1; D unresolved. The CDR3 consists of 14 residues. CDR1 MNHEY and CDR2 SVGAGI come from the germline V gene. V shed 6 bases and J shed 0 bases, with 11 bases lying between them. The DNA of the CDR3 is TGTGCCAGCAGCCCGGGGTGGGTGAACACTGAAGCTTTCTTT. Its protein product is CASSPGWVNTEAFF.

The V gene is TRBV7-9, the J gene TRBJ2-7; D is unclear. Germline lookup yields CDR1 SEHNR and CDR2 FQNEAQ (reference sequence). The CDR3 runs 13 residues. The V end was cut by 2 bases, the J end by 2 bases, with 7 bases between. The CDR3 reads CASSLPGTYEQYF. DNA of the CDR3: TGTGCCAGCAGCTTACCGGGTACCTACGAGCAGTACTTC.

The J gene is TRBJ1-4, the V gene TRBV7-9, with 7 bases identical to TRBD1. The CDR3 covers 15 residues. The ends lost 5 bases at V and 5 bases at J; junction bases unmatched: 8. Germline values: CDR1 SEHNR, CDR2 FQNEAQ (reference sequence). CDR3 amino acids: CASSGQGGVNEKLFF. The CDR3 DNA reads TGTGCCAGCAGCGGCCAGGGGGGAGTAAATGAAAAACTGTTTTTT. Full variable domain (remainder filled in from reference TRBV7-9 and TRBJ1-4): DTGVSQNPRHKITKRGQNVTFRCDPISEHNRLYWYRQTLGQGPEFLTYFQNEAQLEKSRLLSDRFSAERPKGSFSTLEIQRTEQGDSAMYLCASSGQGGVNEKLFFGSGTQLSVL.

This chain uses TRBV6-5 with TRBJ2-1; the D gene is possibly TRBD1 (5 bases). The CDR3 covers 13 residues. Germline-derived CDR1 and CDR2 are MNHEY and SVGAGI. Trimming removed 6 bases from V and 3 bases from J, with 9 bases in between. The CDR3 spells CASRGPRYNEQFF. The CDR3 nucleotides are TGTGCCAGCAGGGGGCCGCGCTACAATGAGCAGTTCTTC.